The clone carrying this TCR beta chain was picked up a small number of times. Antigen specificity is unknown. The sample comes from a study of cytomegalovirus exposure and HLA in healthy donors. Donors consisted of healthy bone marrow donors. There are 13 residues in the CDR3. The V end was cut by 3 bases, the J end by 6 bases, with 11 bases between. Germline CDR1 is SNHLY and CDR2 is FYNNEI. Findings of the study overall: While the bulk of TCR sequences proved rare, some public TCRs turned up in many donors. Among the CMV-associated chains, a few were confirmed in vitro as specific for CMV antigens. Fewer N-insertions than the roughly 670-donor mean were reportedly shown by an Asian-associated ancestry cluster in a later analysis.

Vbeta (60) and Jbeta (13) primers were used in the PCR. Method: immunoSEQ multiplex PCR; TCRdb's copy keeps in-frame clones and lacks some. The profile shows roughly 200,000 clones, 60% to 85% of them singletons. The chain joins TRBV2 to TRBJ1-1; D remains unclear. This TCR came from a male donor in good health and CMV-seronegative. Material: PBMCs. The CDR3 bases are TGTGCCAGCAGTGAGTATGGGAGGGCTGAAGCTTTCTTT. Translated: CASSEYGRAEAFF. Drawing the rest from reference TRBV2 and TRBJ1-1, the complete variable domain is EPEVTQTPSHQVTQMGQEVILRCVPISNHLYFYWYRQILGQKVEFLVSFYNNEISEKSEIFDDQFSVERPDGSNFTLKIRSTKLEDSAMYFCASSEYGRAEAFFGQGTRLTVV.